These 27 T cell receptor beta chains came from one sample sequenced in a study of post-analysis software for immune sequencing data. Points from the study as a whole: Higher frequency in patients than in controls was seen for about five TRBV segments, with TRBV5-6, TRBV5-1 and TRBV20-1 among them.

For these TCRs, the target antigens are not known. Presence of unique molecular identifiers characterized the TCR beta cDNA libraries. TCRdb recomputed calls from the PCR reads with MiXCR, one row per CDR3 protein. Found here are 740,000 or so distinct CDR3 sequences, 53% of them singletons; the top ten hold 4.6%. Sequencing was carried out using blood. The receptors were sampled from a girl under 18 with multiple sclerosis.

The chain has TRBV15 and TRBJ2-1; TRBD2 matches 12 bases. V lost 2 bases and J lost 2; bases outside the gene matches: 13. The CDR3 has 20 residues. The germline V gene encodes CDR1 LNHNV and CDR2 YYDKDF (reference sequence). Here the CDR3 DNA reads TGTGCCACCAGCAGATCAGGACTAGCGGGACGGCCAGGGGCCTACAATGAGCAGTTCTTC. Its translation: CATSRSGLAGRPGAYNEQFF.

V gene TRBV2 combines with J gene TRBJ2-3; maybe TRBD2 (6 bases). The ends were cut back, 5 bases at V and 5 bases at J, with 8 bases in the middle. Germline CDR1 SNHLY, CDR2 FYNNEI. The CDR3 has 12 residues. This CDR3 reads CASSRGVDTQYF. The DNA for the CDR3 is TGTGCCAGCAGTCGCGGGGTAGATACGCAGTATTTT.

This clonotype was seen only a few times. This chain joins TRBV20-1 and TRBJ2-1, with 8 nucleotides matching TRBD1. The germline gives CDR1 DFQATT, CDR2 SNEGSKA (reference sequence). The ends lost 6 bases at V and 1 base at J; junction bases unmatched: 14. CDR3 length: 17 residues. The DNA of the CDR3 is TGCAGTGCGCACCAAGACCAAAGACAGGGGTCCTACAATGAGCAGTTCTTC. Its translation: CSAHQDQRQGSYNEQFF.

The chain employs TRBV7-2 and TRBJ2-1, with D possibly being TRBD2 (5 bases). Trimming removed 4 bases from V and 10 bases from J, with 14 bases in between. The length of the CDR3 is 13 residues. The germline V gene encodes CDR1 SGHTA and CDR2 FQGNSA. CDR3 loop: CASSSYGISEQFF. The CDR3, as DNA: TGTGCCAGCAGCTCTTACGGGATTTCAGAGCAGTTCTTC.

The gene calls are TRBV27 and TRBJ2-1; D may correspond to TRBD1 or TRBD2 (5 bases each). CDR1 MNHEY and CDR2 SMNVEV come from the germline V gene (reference sequence). The CDR3 extends over 14 amino acids. Trimming stripped 3 bases from V and 10 bases from J, with 16 bases between. The CDR3 DNA follows: TGTGCCAGCAGTTTGTTCCAGGACTGGGGGGAGCAGTTCTTC. This encodes CASSLFQDWGEQFF.

This sequence joins TRBV5-1 and TRBJ2-7; D ambiguous. Matching the DNA end better, TRBJ2-1 makes the J call doubtful. The CDR3 sequence is 12 residues long. Germline V gives CDR1 SGHRS, CDR2 YFSETQ. CDR3 nucleotide sequence: TGCGCCAGCAGCGAGCTCGGCCATGAGCAGTTCTTC. Residues: CASSELGHEQFF.

The gene calls are TRBV11-2 and TRBJ1-2; tentative D call: TRBD1 (5 bases). CDR1 and CDR2 from the germline V gene are SGHAT and FQNNGV. Trimming took off 1 base at V and 2 bases at J, with 11 bases between the two ends. The CDR3 runs 15 residues. CDR3 amino acids: CASSLAPGQNYGYTF. CDR3 sequence (DNA): TGTGCCAGCAGCTTAGCGCCAGGACAAAACTATGGCTACACCTTC.

The chain recombines TRBV20-1 with TRBJ2-7, with 7 bases matching TRBD2. V lost 3 bases and J lost 6; bases outside the gene matches: 8. CDR3 length: 13 residues. Germline V gives CDR1 DFQATT, CDR2 SNEGSKA (reference sequence). CDR3 sequence (DNA): TGCAGTGCTAGCGAACCGGGGGGAGGCGAGCAGTACTTC. It codes for CSASEPGGGEQYF.

The J gene is TRBJ2-4, the V gene TRBV29-1; 7 bases fit TRBD1. This CDR3 has 13 residues. With V trimmed by 5 bases and J by 8 bases, 9 bases remained unmatched. Germline-derived CDR1 and CDR2 are SQVTM and ANQGSEA. CDR3 DNA sequence: TGCAGCGTTTACACTGGACAGGATCACATTCAGTACTTC. As protein: CSVYTGQDHIQYF.

The chain has TRBV6-4 and TRBJ2-1; a weak D match, TRBD2 (6 bases). This CDR3 region has 15 residues. Germline CDR1 reads MRHNA; CDR2 reads SNTAGT. Trimming pared 6 bases from V and 6 bases from J, leaving 18 bases between. For the CDR3, the DNA is TGTGCCAGCAGCCGGGGGATGGCCGGTTGCAATGAGCAGTTCTTC. Protein sequence: CASSRGMAGCNEQFF.

The CDR3 DNA is TGTGCCAGCAGCTTAGTGGGCAGTTATAATTCACCCCTCCACTTT. Translating it yields CASSLVGSYNSPLHF. The chain combines TRBV11-2 with TRBJ1-6; D is unresolved. CDR1 is SGHAT, CDR2 FQNNGV, per germline. Trimming took 1 base from V and 4 from J, leaving 8 bases between them. CDR3 length: 15 amino acids.

A few counts support this clonotype. The chain recombines TRBV20-1 with TRBJ2-4, with 9 nucleotides matching TRBD2. The ends lost 5 bases at V and 0 bases at J; junction bases unmatched: 8. The CDR3 runs to 16 residues. From germline, CDR1 is DFQATT and CDR2 SNEGSKA (reference sequence). The CDR3 sequence: CSAGGGLALAKNIQYF. CDR3 coding DNA: TGCAGTGCTGGGGGGGGACTAGCTCTAGCCAAAAACATTCAGTACTTC.

This chain uses TRBV10-3 with TRBJ2-7; D call uncertain. V lost 0 bases to trimming and J lost 6 bases, with 6 bases between them. This CDR3 contains 12 residues. Germline CDR1 ENHRY, CDR2 SYGVKD. CDR3: CAISESSLEQYF. The DNA of the CDR3 is TGTGCCATCAGTGAGTCTTCGCTCGAGCAGTACTTC.

The chain uses TRBV7-2 and TRBJ2-1, with TRBD1 as a possible D gene (6 bases). Trimming removed 1 base from V and 6 bases from J, with 16 bases in between. Germline values: CDR1 SGHTA, CDR2 FQGNSA. This CDR3 contains 16 residues. The CDR3 sequence is CASSLESWGPGNEQFF. CDR3 bases: TGTGCCAGCAGCTTAGAGTCATGGGGGCCAGGCAATGAGCAGTTCTTC. Filled out from reference TRBV7-2 and TRBJ2-1, the complete variable domain reads GAGVSQSPSNKVTEKGKDVELRCDPISGHTALYWYRQSLGQGLEFLIYFQGNSAPDKSGLPSDRFSAERTGGSVSTLTIQRTQQEDSAVYLCASSLESWGPGNEQFFGPGTRLTVL.

This clonotype was seen once. The chain is built from TRBV25-1 and TRBJ1-2; 8 bases are a match to TRBD1. From germline, CDR1 is MGHDK and CDR2 SYGVNS. V was clipped by 1 base and J by 6 bases; unmatched bases: 10. The CDR3 length is 16 residues. The CDR3 nucleotides are TGTGCCAGCAGTGAATTTCGGGCAGGGGGCTTCCATGGCTACACCTTC. Protein: CASSEFRAGGFHGYTF.

This clonotype was detected only once. CDR3 amino acids: CATSKSGGQGHYGYTF. DNA of the CDR3: TGTGCCACCAGCAAGAGCGGGGGACAGGGGCACTATGGCTACACCTTC. V gene TRBV15 combines with J gene TRBJ1-2; 10 bases fit TRBD1. V lost 4 bases to trimming and J lost 3 bases; unmatched junction nucleotides: 8. Germline CDR1 is LNHNV and CDR2 is YYDKDF (reference sequence). The CDR3 sequence is 16 residues long.

This clonotype was detected only a few times. J is TRBJ2-5 and V is TRBV20-1, with D perhaps matching TRBD2 (5 bases). The CDR3 covers 12 residues. V lost 5 bases, J lost 0 bases, and 7 bases lay in between. Germline V gene sequence: CDR1 DFQATT, CDR2 SNEGSKA (reference sequence). CDR3 DNA: TGCAGTGCTCGGGGAAACCAAGAGACCCAGTACTTC. Amino acids: CSARGNQETQYF.

This sequence joins TRBV28 and TRBJ1-5; tentatively, D is TRBD1 (6 bases). The CDR3 spans 11 residues. Per the germline V gene, CDR1 is MDHEN and CDR2 is SYDVKM. V dropped 3 bases and J dropped 15 bases, with 12 bases sitting between them. CDR3 sequence (DNA): TGTGCCAGCAGTTTGGAGGGGGGCAGGCATTTT. Amino acid sequence: CASSLEGGRHF. The whole variable domain, filled in from reference TRBV28 and TRBJ1-5, reads DVKVTQSSRYLVKRTGEKVFLECVQDMDHENMFWYRQDPGLGLRLIYFSYDVKMKEKGDIPEGYSVSREKKERFSLILESASTNQTSMYLCASSLEGGRHFGDGTRLSIL.

The chain uses TRBV5-1 and TRBJ2-5, with 9 bases identical to TRBD1. This CDR3 region has 16 residues. Germline values: CDR1 SGHRS, CDR2 YFSETQ. V lost 7 bases to trimming and J lost 1 base; unmatched junction nucleotides: 11. In nucleotides, the CDR3 is TGCGCCAGCTCTACCGGGGACAGGGCGTTCCAAGAGACCCAGTACTTC. Amino acid sequence: CASSTGDRAFQETQYF.

Note on this clonotype: The germline gene is not matched at one end of the junction; a read error may be the cause. The CDR3 reads CSIDQVVVDTQYF. In DNA form, the CDR3 reads TGCAGCATTGATCAGGTTGTGGTAGATACGCAGTATTTT. The genes are TRBV29-1 and TRBJ2-3, with unresolved D. This CDR3 is built from 13 residues. Germline V CDR1 and CDR2: SQVTM, ANQGSEA.

The V and J genes are TRBV20-1 and TRBJ2-7; D might be TRBD1 or TRBD2, each matching 5 bases. The CDR3 is made up of 14 amino acids. Germline CDR1 is DFQATT and CDR2 is SNEGSKA (reference sequence). V lost 0 bases and J lost 3, with 12 bases in between. DNA for the CDR3: TGCAGTGCTAGAGACTACGGGACGGTCTACGAGCAGTACTTC. Translated: CSARDYGTVYEQYF.

The genes are TRBV29-1 and TRBJ2-4; the match to TRBD1 covers 7 bases. The J segment lost 0 bases and the V segment lost 6 bases, leaving 5 bases of the junction unmatched. Germline CDR1 and CDR2: SQVTM and ANQGSEA. The CDR3 extends over 14 amino acids. The CDR3 sequence: CSVGTALAKNIQYF. The CDR3 coding sequence is TGCAGCGTCGGGACAGCCTTAGCCAAAAACATTCAGTACTTC.

This clonotype came up a few times. The V and J genes are TRBV28 and TRBJ1-2, with 7 bases lining up with TRBD1. Trimming cost V 7 bases and J 0 bases; bases outside gene matches: 8. CDR1 and CDR2 from the germline V gene are MDHEN and SYDVKM. The CDR3 has 15 amino acids. CDR3 nucleotide sequence: TGTGCCAGCACTCGAGGACAGGTTCCTAACTATGGCTACACCTTC. Residues: CASTRGQVPNYGYTF.

This chain links TRBV2 with TRBJ1-4; no clear D. V was cut by 3 bases and J by 7 bases, with 18 bases left in between. CDR1 SNHLY and CDR2 FYNNEI come from the germline V gene. CDR3 length: 16 residues. CDR3 nucleotides: TGTGCCAGCAGTGATCTCCTTGGGAAGGGAGGTGAAAAACTGTTTTTT. Encoded protein: CASSDLLGKGGEKLFF. Full variable domain (rest looked up from reference TRBV2 and TRBJ1-4): EPEVTQTPSHQVTQMGQEVILRCVPISNHLYFYWYRQILGQKVEFLVSFYNNEISEKSEIFDDQFSVERPDGSNFTLKIRSTKLEDSAMYFCASSDLLGKGGEKLFFGSGTQLSVL.

V and J are TRBV18 and TRBJ2-1; D possibly matches TRBD1 or TRBD2 (5 bases each). The length of the CDR3 is 15 residues. The germline V gene has CDR1 KGHSH and CDR2 LQKENI. V lost 1 base and J lost 6, with 13 bases in between. CDR3 sequence (DNA): TGTGCCAGCTCACCACGCGAACAGGCGGGCAATGAGCAGTTCTTC. The encoded protein is CASSPREQAGNEQFF.

Only one count was recorded for this clonotype. This chain's CDR3 is CASSSGLDRDYEQYF. In DNA form, the CDR3 reads TGCGCCAGCAGCTCCGGATTGGACAGGGACTACGAGCAGTACTTC. The chain links TRBV5-1 to TRBJ2-4; 8 bases fit TRBD1. The J call may be incorrect, as the DNA end agrees better with TRBJ2-7. There are 15 residues in the CDR3. Germline CDR1 SGHRS, CDR2 YFSETQ.

This chain connects TRBV14 to TRBJ2-1; D gene unclear. Trimming stripped 4 bases from V and 0 bases from J, with 7 bases between. Germline CDR1 SGHDN, CDR2 FVKESK. The CDR3 runs to 14 residues. CDR3 sequence (DNA): TGTGCCAGCAGCCGACGGAGCTCCTACAATGAGCAGTTCTTC. Amino acids: CASSRRSSYNEQFF.